This entry lists 5 T cell receptor beta chains sequenced from one sample in a study of cytomegalovirus exposure and HLA in healthy donors (dated by TCRdb to 2016 to 2017). To prepare the library, the immunoSEQ multiplex PCR assay was applied. The table comes from immuneACCESS by way of TCRdb, which keeps in-frame sequences with V and J called. Part of the clones is missing from these tables; in studies checked, under half for an unresolved V gene and the rest for unknown reasons. This sample has tens of thousands of clones in its table, and roughly 97% of those were observed once. The ten largest clones add up to approximately 2.5% of the sample. Material for sequencing was PBMCs. The receptors originated from a young man in good health and CMV-seronegative.

This rearrangement joins TRBV2 to TRBJ1-4; 7 bases map to TRBD1. This CDR3 contains 15 residues. V lost 5 bases and J lost 5; bases outside the gene matches: 8. Looked up from germline, CDR1 is SNHLY and CDR2 is FYNNEI. The CDR3 nucleotides are TGTGCCAGCAGTCGCGGACAGGCTTTAAATGAAAAACTGTTTTTT. Its translation: CASSRGQALNEKLFF.

The chain is built from TRBV7-9 and TRBJ2-7; TRBD1 matches at 9 bases. CDR1 and CDR2 (germline): SEHNR, FQNEAQ (reference sequence). CDR3 length: 15 amino acids. The ends lost 0 bases at V and 5 bases at J; junction bases unmatched: 5. The chain's CDR3 is CASSLAGTGLHEQYF. CDR3 DNA: TGTGCCAGCAGCTTAGCCGGGACAGGGTTACACGAGCAGTACTTC.

The V call is TRBV4-2, the J call TRBJ2-7; 8 bases are shared with TRBD1. The CDR3 is 15 amino acids. After removal of 3 bases from V and 3 bases from J, the junction contained 7 bases not matched to a gene. CDR1 LGHNA and CDR2 YNFKEQ come from the germline V gene. This chain's CDR3 is CASSQMGQANYEQYF. CDR3 coding DNA: TGTGCCAGCAGCCAGATGGGACAGGCGAACTACGAGCAGTACTTC.

This clone was observed a single time. One end of the junction varies from germline; a read error may be responsible. The rearrangement joins TRBV5-8 to TRBJ1-2; D gene ambiguous. There are 12 residues in the CDR3. Germline values: CDR1 SGHTS, CDR2 YDEGEE. The CDR3 is CASSLSSRFPSF. In DNA, the CDR3 is TGTGCCAGCAGCTTATCCTCGAGGTTTCCCAGCTTC.

CDR3 amino acids: CASSTQEDTEAFF. As DNA, the CDR3 is TGTGCCAGCAGCACCCAGGAGGACACTGAAGCTTTCTTT. This chain uses TRBV5-8 with TRBJ1-1, with D unclear. This CDR3 comprises 13 residues. V shed 4 bases and J shed 3 bases, with 10 bases lying between them. In germline, CDR1 is SGHTS, CDR2 YDEGEE.